These 26 T cell receptor beta chains share one sample of origin, sequenced in a study of cytomegalovirus exposure and HLA in healthy donors. The PCR made use of 60 Vbeta and 13 Jbeta primers. The data were produced by immunoSEQ multiplex PCR, yet TCRdb's version contains in-frame clones alone and is incomplete. This table holds around 130,000 clones. The sequenced sample consisted of PBMCs. Source of these receptors: an older woman in good health and CMV-seronegative.

The chain employs TRBV28 and TRBJ1-2; D gene unclear. The CDR3 sequence is 15 residues long. Germline lookup yields CDR1 MDHEN and CDR2 SYDVKM. With 2 bases removed from V and 4 bases from J, the gap between germline ends came to 14 bases. As DNA, the CDR3 is TGTGCCAGCAGTTTACTTGCCCCTCGGGGCTATGGCTACACCTTC. Translation: CASSLLAPRGYGYTF.

This chain uses TRBV10-2 with TRBJ2-7, with unresolved D. Germline V lookup: CDR1 WSHSY, CDR2 SAAADI. The length of the CDR3 is 15 residues. The ends were cut back, 2 bases at V and 0 bases at J, with 11 bases in the middle. The CDR3 DNA is TGCGCCAGCAGTGAGCCAGCCCGACACTCCTACGAGCAGTACTTC. It yields the protein CASSEPARHSYEQYF.

V is TRBV5-1 and J is TRBJ2-3; 10 bases agree with TRBD2. The CDR3 runs 15 residues. Germline CDR1 reads SGHRS; CDR2 reads YFSETQ. V gave up 4 bases and J gave up 3 bases; unmatched junction bases: 5. The CDR3 protein is CASSPSGGATDTQYF. In DNA form, the CDR3 reads TGCGCCAGCAGCCCCAGCGGGGGGGCAACAGATACGCAGTATTTT. Based on the CDR3 plus reference TRBV5-1 and TRBJ2-3, the full variable domain is KAGVTQTPRYLIKTRGQQVTLSCSPISGHRSVSWYQQTPGQGLQFLFEYFSETQRNKGNFPGRFSGRQFSNSRSEMNVSTLELGDSALYLCASSPSGGATDTQYFGPGTRLTVL.

This chain links TRBV28 with TRBJ1-1; a weak D match, TRBD1 (5 bases). Germline V gene data show CDR1 as MDHEN and CDR2 as SYDVKM. V gave up 7 bases and J gave up 0 bases, with 21 bases separating them. The CDR3 extends over 17 amino acids. The CDR3 protein is CASNALGGLTMNTEAFF. DNA of the CDR3: TGTGCCAGCAACGCCCTGGGGGGTCTAACTATGAACACTGAAGCTTTCTTT.

This rearrangement joins TRBV4-1 to TRBJ1-1; D call uncertain. The CDR3 loop spans 14 amino acids. The germline V and J ends were trimmed by 4 bases and 5 bases, with 14 bases remaining between them. CDR1 MGHRA and CDR2 YSYEKL come from the germline V gene. The CDR3 sequence is CASSPTGPRTEAFF. The CDR3 bases are TGCGCCAGCAGCCCTACCGGCCCTAGGACTGAAGCTTTCTTT.

This chain joins TRBV6-1 and TRBJ2-5; possible D gene TRBD2, 6 bases. The germline V and J ends were trimmed by 5 bases and 2 bases, with 9 bases remaining between them. This CDR3 is built from 13 residues. Per germline, CDR1 MNHNS and CDR2 SASEGT. The CDR3 sequence: CASSPGTQETQYF. The CDR3, as DNA: TGTGCCAGCAGTCCGGGGACTCAAGAGACCCAGTACTTC.

The chain is built from TRBV13 and TRBJ2-1; 10 bases match TRBD2. Germline V gene data show CDR1 as PRHDT and CDR2 as FYEKMQ (reference sequence). The CDR3 runs to 15 residues. Trimming at V came to 4 bases and at J to 6 bases, leaving 6 bases not matched to a gene. CDR3 amino acids: CASSYPSGSGNEQFF. The CDR3 region has the DNA TGTGCCAGCAGCTACCCTAGCGGGAGTGGCAATGAGCAGTTCTTC.

The CDR3 DNA reads as TGTGCCAGCAGCTCCGGGACCCGAACCGGGGGGCAGTATTTT. Translated, it gives CASSSGTRTGGQYF. This chain connects TRBV7-2 to TRBJ2-3; D may be TRBD2 (6 bases). V was cut by 4 bases and J by 11 bases, with 19 bases left in between. Germline CDR1 and CDR2: SGHTA and FQGNSA. The CDR3 runs 14 residues.

The chain carries TRBV7-9 and TRBJ1-5; 7 bases align to TRBD1. This CDR3 spans 15 amino acids. Germline CDR1 SEHNR, CDR2 FQNEAQ (reference sequence). V lost 6 bases to trimming and J lost 1 base; unmatched junction nucleotides: 6. This CDR3 reads CASSQGGGSNQPQHF. CDR3 DNA sequence: TGTGCCAGCAGTCAAGGGGGCGGGAGCAATCAGCCCCAGCATTTT.

The chain is built from TRBV7-9 and TRBJ1-5, with a possible D match to TRBD1 (5 bases). Germline V gene data show CDR1 as SEHNR and CDR2 as FQNEAQ (reference sequence). The CDR3 contains 14 residues. The germline V and J ends were trimmed by 0 bases and 4 bases, with 7 bases remaining between them. CDR3 in amino acids: CASSLAGVNQPQHF. CDR3 sequence (DNA): TGTGCCAGCAGCTTAGCAGGGGTGAATCAGCCCCAGCATTTT.

The rearrangement uses TRBV27 and TRBJ1-4; 7 positions match TRBD1. Per germline, CDR1 MNHEY and CDR2 SMNVEV (reference sequence). CDR3 length: 13 residues. The trim removed 5 bases at V and 12 bases at J, leaving 9 bases unmatched. The CDR3 nucleotides are TGTGCCAGCAGTGATGGGGGGCAGGGGGAACTGTTTTTT. Translated: CASSDGGQGELFF.

The CDR3 coding sequence is TGCGCCAGCAGCTTCGGAGGCAGTAATGAGCAGTTCTTC. It encodes CASSFGGSNEQFF. This chain links TRBV5-1 with TRBJ2-1, with a weak D call TRBD2 (5 bases). Trimming left V 2 bases short and J 7 bases short, with 10 bases between. This CDR3 has 13 amino acids. Germline V CDR1 and CDR2: SGHRS, YFSETQ.

This chain joins TRBV7-3 and TRBJ2-2, with 11 bases identical to TRBD2. CDR3 length: 18 residues. The germline V gene has CDR1 SGHTA and CDR2 FQGTGA. The junction had 8 bases not matched to a gene; V was cut back by 0 bases and J by 5 bases. CDR3 region: CASSLTMLAGGGTGELFF. CDR3 DNA: TGTGCCAGCAGCTTAACTATGCTAGCGGGAGGAGGTACCGGGGAGCTGTTTTTT.

The gene calls are TRBV7-9 and TRBJ1-2, with 8 bases matching TRBD1. CDR1 and CDR2 (germline): SEHNR, FQNEAQ (reference sequence). V was pared by 5 bases and J by 7 bases, with 6 bases of the junction left unmatched. The CDR3 totals 13 residues. The CDR3 sequence is CASSGQGAPGYTF. In nucleotides, the CDR3 is TGTGCCAGCAGCGGGCAGGGGGCGCCTGGCTACACCTTC. Full variable domain (rest looked up from reference TRBV7-9 and TRBJ1-2): DTGVSQNPRHKITKRGQNVTFRCDPISEHNRLYWYRQTLGQGPEFLTYFQNEAQLEKSRLLSDRFSAERPKGSFSTLEIQRTEQGDSAMYLCASSGQGAPGYTFGSGTRLTVV.

The chain couples TRBV9 to TRBJ1-6; TRBD1 agrees at 7 bases. This CDR3 spans 15 amino acids. The trim removed 3 bases at V and 10 bases at J, leaving 10 bases unmatched. CDR1 and CDR2 from the germline V gene are SGDLS and YYNGEE. The CDR3 spells CASSARTGDWSPLHF. The CDR3 region has the DNA TGTGCCAGCAGCGCCCGCACAGGGGATTGGTCACCCCTCCACTTT.

This chain links TRBV6-1 with TRBJ2-1; 13 bases align to TRBD2. There are 15 residues in the CDR3. CDR1 is MNHNS, CDR2 SASEGT, per germline. Germline trimming cut 6 bases from V and 4 bases from J; bases unmatched to any gene: 3. The CDR3 here is CASRGTSGVYNEQFF. CDR3 sequence (DNA): TGTGCCAGCAGAGGGACTAGCGGGGTGTACAATGAGCAGTTCTTC.

V is TRBV5-8 and J is TRBJ1-4; 7 bases are shared with TRBD1. The CDR3 runs to 18 residues. Germline V gene sequence: CDR1 SGHTS, CDR2 YDEGEE. J lost 0 bases, V lost 4 bases, and 12 bases had no gene match. CDR3 sequence reads: CASSTGRDSFATNEKLFF. The CDR3 DNA reads TGTGCCAGCAGCACGGGACGGGACAGCTTTGCAACTAATGAAAAACTGTTTTTT.

The chain has TRBV27 and TRBJ2-2; the match to TRBD1 covers 9 bases. Germline V CDR1 and CDR2: MNHEY, SMNVEV (reference sequence). This CDR3 comprises 18 residues. J lost 6 bases, V lost 3 bases, and 14 bases had no gene match. The CDR3 bases are TGTGCCAGCAGTTTGGGGAGAACGCGGGACAGGGTATCCGGGGAGCTGTTTTTT. Translated, it gives CASSLGRTRDRVSGELFF.

This chain uses TRBV7-9 with TRBJ1-1, with 10 bases that match TRBD1. There are 14 residues in the CDR3. Germline loops: CDR1 SEHNR, CDR2 FQNEAQ (reference sequence). The junction had 5 bases not matched to a gene; V was cut back by 5 bases and J by 5 bases. The CDR3: CASSLGTGATEAFF. In DNA, the CDR3 is TGTGCCAGCAGCCTCGGGACAGGGGCGACTGAAGCTTTCTTT.

The chain has TRBV6-1 and TRBJ2-2; D not certain. CDR1 is MNHNS, CDR2 SASEGT, per germline. The CDR3 is made up of 12 amino acids. Trimming stripped 6 bases from V and 6 bases from J, with 8 bases between. CDR3 sequence: CASRPEAGELFF. CDR3 in DNA: TGTGCCAGCAGGCCCGAGGCCGGGGAGCTGTTTTTT.

The chain joins TRBV28 to TRBJ2-6; the match to TRBD2 covers 9 bases. Germline CDR1 MDHEN, CDR2 SYDVKM. Trimming took 5 bases from V and 4 from J; bases not matched to a gene: 18. The CDR3 is made up of 20 amino acids. Here the CDR3 DNA reads TGTGCCAGCAGTCTCTTCAGAGGGAGCGGGGGGTACGAGGGGGCCAACGTCCTGACTTTC. It codes for CASSLFRGSGGYEGANVLTF.

The J gene is TRBJ1-1, the V gene TRBV6-6; 7 nucleotides agree with TRBD1. The V segment lost 6 bases and the J segment 1 base; nucleotides outside the gene matches: 8. CDR1 is MNHNY and CDR2 is SVGAGI in the germline V gene (reference sequence). The CDR3 length is 15 residues. The CDR3 sequence: CASRDPQGGNTEAFF. CDR3 nucleotides: TGTGCCAGCAGAGACCCGCAGGGGGGGAACACTGAAGCTTTCTTT.

V and J are TRBV4-1 and TRBJ2-7; 7 nucleotides line up with TRBD1. Per germline, CDR1 MGHRA and CDR2 YSYEKL. V lost 0 bases and J lost 3; bases outside the gene matches: 11. The CDR3 has 17 amino acids. The CDR3 region is CASSQDVVSSGGYEQYF. DNA of the CDR3: TGCGCCAGCAGCCAAGACGTGGTGTCCTCAGGGGGCTACGAGCAGTACTTC.

V is TRBV29-1 and J is TRBJ2-3; D is undetermined. This CDR3 has 14 amino acids. The V end lost 4 bases, the J end lost 5 bases, and 16 bases lay between the germline ends. The germline gives CDR1 SQVTM, CDR2 ANQGSEA. The chain's CDR3 is CSVGGATLGDTQYF. The DNA of the CDR3 is TGCAGCGTTGGAGGTGCTACCCTCGGAGATACGCAGTATTTT.

The chain has TRBV12-5 and TRBJ1-1, with 7 positions matching TRBD1. The trim removed 0 bases at V and 7 bases at J, leaving 17 bases unmatched. The germline gives CDR1 LGHNT, CDR2 FRNRAP. The CDR3 length is 18 residues. The CDR3 reads CASGLVLSGRGFKDEAFF. The CDR3 DNA is TGTGCTAGTGGTTTGGTATTATCGGGCAGGGGGTTTAAGGATGAAGCTTTCTTT.

This chain uses TRBV28 with TRBJ2-2, with a weak D call TRBD1 (6 bases). Trimming took 6 bases from V and 7 from J, leaving 15 bases between them. Germline CDR1 is MDHEN and CDR2 is SYDVKM. The CDR3 has 14 residues. The CDR3, as DNA: TGTGCCAGCAGAAGACAGGCTCTCTTCGGGGAGCTGTTTTTT. Amino acid sequence: CASRRQALFGELFF.